This note documents a single T cell receptor beta chain sequence. This entry is derived from a study of blood T cell repertoires in COVID-19. For the study at large: Both acute and convalescent COVID-19 samples were obtained from the United States, Italy and Spain. Nucleic acid was either cDNA or gDNA, and it came from T cells, B-cell-depleted T cells, or PBMCs.

Per the authors' pipeline: Amplification of reference gene primers provided the estimated nucleated cell counts. Sequenced by immunoSEQ multiplex PCR; TCRdb stores in-frame clones only, minus some. D and trimming were read from the DNA, whereas the V and J calls and clone size are those reported in that table. The sample lists 100,000 to 150,000 clones, around 83% occurring once. The CDR3 runs to 15 residues. Germline CDR1 is KGHSH and CDR2 is LQKENI. Trimming pared 2 bases from V and 0 bases from J, leaving 7 bases between. This receptor was obtained from an elderly man with active or convalescent COVID-19. The source material was peripheral blood. The gene calls are TRBV18 and TRBJ1-4; D uncertain. CDR3 coding DNA: TGTGCCAGCTCACCAGCAAGAGCAACTAATGAAAAACTGTTTTTT. Encoded protein: CASSPARATNEKLFF.